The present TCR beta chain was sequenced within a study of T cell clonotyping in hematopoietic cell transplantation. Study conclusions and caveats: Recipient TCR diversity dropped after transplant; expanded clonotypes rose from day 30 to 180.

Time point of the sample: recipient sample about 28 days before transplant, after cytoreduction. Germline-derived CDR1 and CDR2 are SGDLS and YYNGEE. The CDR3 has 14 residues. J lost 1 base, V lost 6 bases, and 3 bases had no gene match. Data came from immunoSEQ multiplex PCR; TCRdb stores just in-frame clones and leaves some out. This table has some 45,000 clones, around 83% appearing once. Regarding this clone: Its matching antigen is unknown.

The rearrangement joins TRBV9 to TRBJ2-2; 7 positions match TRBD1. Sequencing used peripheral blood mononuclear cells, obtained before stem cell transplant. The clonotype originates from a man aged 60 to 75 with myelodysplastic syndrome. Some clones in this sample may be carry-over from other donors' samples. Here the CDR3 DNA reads TGTGCCAGCAAGGCAGGGGGGAACACCGGGGAGCTGTTTTTT. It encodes CASKAGGNTGELFF.